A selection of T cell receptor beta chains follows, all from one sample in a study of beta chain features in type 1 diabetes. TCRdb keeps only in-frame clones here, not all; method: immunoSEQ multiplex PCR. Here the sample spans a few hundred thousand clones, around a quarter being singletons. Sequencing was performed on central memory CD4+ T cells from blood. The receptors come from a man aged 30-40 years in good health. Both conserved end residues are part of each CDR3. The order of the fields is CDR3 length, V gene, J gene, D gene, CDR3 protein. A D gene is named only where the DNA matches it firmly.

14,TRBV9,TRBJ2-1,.,CASSDDRWLNEQFF
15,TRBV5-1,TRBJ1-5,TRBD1,CASSPGTGPNQPQHF
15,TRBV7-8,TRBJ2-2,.,CASSLVPGLNGELFF
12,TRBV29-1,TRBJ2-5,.,CSVDRGRETQYF
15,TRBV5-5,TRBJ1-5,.,CASSNDRNPNQPQHF
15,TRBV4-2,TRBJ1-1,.,CASSQDPYPGTEAFF
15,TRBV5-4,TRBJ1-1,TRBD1,CASSGGQGLGPEAFF
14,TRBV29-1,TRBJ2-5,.,CSVGFDWEWETQYF
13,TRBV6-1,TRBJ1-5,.,CASLGGSNQPQHF
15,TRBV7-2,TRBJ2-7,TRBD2,CASSAIAGGGYEQYF
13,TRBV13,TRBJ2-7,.,CASSSRGAGEQYF
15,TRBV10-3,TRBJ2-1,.,CAISEKRSAYNEQFF
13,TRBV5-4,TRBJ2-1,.,CASSLGQAKGQFF
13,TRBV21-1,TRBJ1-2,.,CASSARTAAGYTF
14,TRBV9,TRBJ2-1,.,CASSPRVGYNEQFF
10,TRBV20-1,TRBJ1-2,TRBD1,CSAGLRDRSF
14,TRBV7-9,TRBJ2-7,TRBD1,CASSPGQGSVEQYF
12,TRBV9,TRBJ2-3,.,CASSVGPDTQYF
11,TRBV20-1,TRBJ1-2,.,CSARSLDSYTF
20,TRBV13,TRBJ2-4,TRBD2,CASSLQRAGSFSGAKNIQYF
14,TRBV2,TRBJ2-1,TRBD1,CASSRQGGHNEQFF
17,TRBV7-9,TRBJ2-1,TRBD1,CASSPKLRDSPYNEQFF
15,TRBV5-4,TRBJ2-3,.,CASSLSASFPDTQYF
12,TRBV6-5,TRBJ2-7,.,CASSSGFGEQYF